The rows below give T cell receptor beta chains drawn from one sample of a study of cytomegalovirus exposure and HLA in healthy donors. Generated by immunoSEQ multiplex PCR, the TCRdb table keeps only in-frame clones and is missing some. The table records about 130,000 clones, 85% to 90% of them present only once. Sequenced input: PBMCs. The receptors here all came from a woman between 18 and 29 years old in good health and CMV-seronegative. Both conserved end residues are part of each CDR3. The D gene is left open where the match is weak. The listing skips clone size in some rows; elsewhere it reads once, few, many or a size class.

d_gene	v_gene	j_gene	abundance	CDR3aa	CDR3nt
.	TRBV7-2	TRBJ1-5	.	CASSSTPGQGGMFQPQHF	TGTGCCAGCAGCTCCACCCCCGGGCAGGGTGGAATGTTTCAGCCCCAGCATTTT
TRBD2	TRBV7-9	TRBJ2-7	once	CASSLRSSGRYEQYF	TGTGCCAGCAGCTTAAGGTCTAGCGGGCGCTACGAGCAGTACTTC
.	TRBV6-5	TRBJ2-1	.	CASPPDCFFGEQFF	TGTGCCAGCCCCCCGGACTGCTTTTTCGGTGAGCAGTTCTTC
TRBD2	TRBV18	TRBJ2-1	.	CASSPGTSGNEQFF	TGTGCCAGCTCGCCCGGGACTAGCGGCAATGAGCAGTTCTTC
.	TRBV11-2	TRBJ2-7	.	CASSLVQGVVEQYF	TGTGCCAGCAGCTTAGTACAGGGTGTCGTCGAGCAGTACTTC
.	TRBV28	TRBJ2-7	.	CASSLLASYERVYEQYF	TGTGCCAGCAGTTTATTAGCCTCCTACGAGCGAGTGTACGAGCAGTACTTC
.	TRBV2	TRBJ2-7	.	CASILTPQVSYEQYF	TGTGCCAGCATCCTAACGCCACAGGTCTCCTACGAGCAGTACTTC
TRBD2	TRBV7-9	TRBJ2-1	.	CASSPNVRSREDVRNEQFF	TGTGCCAGCAGCCCCAATGTCCGATCGCGGGAGGATGTGCGCAATGAGCAGTTCTTC
.	TRBV18	TRBJ1-2	.	CASSPDRNYGYTF	TGTGCCAGCTCACCCGACAGGAATTATGGCTACACCTTC
.	TRBV9	TRBJ1-3	.	CASSAEEGLGNTIYF	TGTGCCAGCAGCGCGGAAGAGGGACTTGGAAACACCATATATTTT
.	TRBV5-1	TRBJ2-7	.	CASRGTMSSYEQYF	TGCGCCAGCAGGGGGACAATGAGCTCCTACGAGCAGTACTTC
TRBD2	TRBV2	TRBJ2-3	.	CASSRTSGGPTDTQYF	TGTGCCAGCAGTAGGACTAGCGGGGGCCCCACAGATACGCAGTATTTT
.	TRBV4-3	TRBJ2-1	.	CASSQGRSSYNEQFF	TGCGCCAGCAGCCAGGGGCGGAGTTCCTACAATGAGCAGTTCTTC
.	TRBV5-1	TRBJ2-5	.	CASSLAGIQETQYF	TGCGCCAGCAGCTTAGCAGGGATTCAAGAGACCCAGTACTTC
.	TRBV10-3	TRBJ2-7	once	CAISARGFDEQYF	TGTGCCATCAGTGCCAGGGGTTTCGACGAGCAGTACTTC
TRBD2	TRBV7-2	TRBJ2-3	.	CASSWTSGTGTDTQYF	TGTGCCAGCAGCTGGACTAGCGGGACAGGCACAGATACGCAGTATTTT
.	TRBV4-3	TRBJ1-5	.	CASSQELTHSNQPQHF	TGCGCCAGCAGCCAAGAGCTGACTCATAGCAATCAGCCCCAGCATTTT
.	TRBV7-9	TRBJ1-1	.	CATRGDTEAFF	TGTGCCACCCGGGGGGACACTGAAGCTTTCTTT
.	TRBV6-1	TRBJ1-5	few	CASTALTFLDQPQHF	TGTGCCAGCACCGCTTTGACATTCTTGGATCAGCCCCAGCATTTT
.	TRBV30	TRBJ2-3	.	CAWSGSGHSTDTQYF	TGTGCCTGGAGCGGAAGCGGGCATAGCACAGATACGCAGTATTTT
.	TRBV30	TRBJ2-2	.	CAWSRSVGELFF	TGTGCCTGGAGCCGTTCGGTCGGGGAGCTGTTTTTT
.	TRBV19	TRBJ1-2	once	CASSSEAAGNYGYTF	TGTGCCAGTAGCTCCGAGGCGGCCGGGAACTATGGCTACACCTTC
TRBD2	TRBV18	TRBJ2-7	few	CASSPAGGLGEQYF	TGTGCCAGCTCACCAGCGGGAGGTTTGGGTGAGCAGTACTTC
.	TRBV2	TRBJ1-5	once	CASSFQGLGNQPQHF	TGTGCCAGCAGTTTCCAGGGGCTTGGGAATCAGCCCCAGCATTTT
.	TRBV18	TRBJ1-1	.	CASSPRSGHGTNTEAFF	TGTGCCAGCTCACCACGGTCAGGTCACGGGACAAACACTGAAGCTTTCTTT